Shown below are 2 T cell receptor beta chains from a single sample sequenced in a study of T cell repertoires in ileal Crohn's disease. Profiled with immunoSEQ multiplex PCR; TCRdb holds only in-frame clones, not every one. The sample consists of under 7,000 clones, approximately 85% of them appearing once. The sequenced sample was ileal tissue. These receptors were collected from an adult with Crohn's disease.

This clone was picked up a small number of times. This chain connects TRBV6-5 to TRBJ1-2; a possible D gene is TRBD1 (6 bases). Germline values: CDR1 MNHEY, CDR2 SVGAGI. The CDR3 extends over 15 amino acids. V was pared by 2 bases and J by 2 bases, with 12 bases between. The CDR3 loop is CASSYQEGGNYGYTF. In nucleotides, the CDR3 is TGTGCCAGCAGTTACCAGGAGGGGGGAAACTATGGCTACACCTTC.

Note on this clone: The same CDR3 arises from other DNA sequences in this sample as well. The chain recombines TRBV30 with TRBJ1-5, with 8 positions matching TRBD1. The germline V gene has CDR1 GTSNPN and CDR2 SVGIG (reference sequence). Trimming at V came to 0 bases and at J to 1 base, leaving 2 bases not matched to a gene. The CDR3 sequence is 15 residues long. CDR3 DNA sequence: TGTGCCTGGAGTGTCCAGGGGGCAAGCAATCAGCCCCAGCATTTT. Translated: CAWSVQGASNQPQHF.